The 24 T cell receptor beta chains below all came from one sample that was sequenced in a study of blood T cell repertoires in COVID-19. Only in-frame clones appear in the TCRdb table, and some are missing; sequencing was by immunoSEQ multiplex PCR. The sample gives 110,000 to 150,000 clones, roughly four fifths of which show up once; almost 6.5% is in the top ten. Sample: peripheral blood. These TCRs come from a human donor in a cohort sampled during active COVID-19.

The rearrangement links TRBV18 to TRBJ2-7, with D unresolved. Germline lookup yields CDR1 KGHSH and CDR2 LQKENI. The V end lost 2 bases, the J end lost 0 bases, and 8 bases lay between the germline ends. The CDR3 is 14 amino acids. CDR3 amino acids: CASSPIASSYEQYF. The CDR3 bases are TGTGCCAGCTCACCAATAGCCAGCTCCTACGAGCAGTACTTC.

V gene TRBV4-3 combines with J gene TRBJ2-2; tentative D call: TRBD1 (5 bases). CDR1 and CDR2 from the germline V gene are LGHNA and YSLEER. The CDR3 loop spans 16 amino acids. V gave up 1 base and J gave up 5 bases, with 14 bases separating them. CDR3 DNA sequence: TGCGCCAGCAGCCAAGCAGGGATGGGGAATACCGGGGAGCTGTTTTTT. Residues: CASSQAGMGNTGELFF.

This clone was observed a single time. This rearrangement joins TRBV10-1 to TRBJ2-1; 15 bases line up with TRBD2. The CDR3 has 22 amino acids. Germline V gives CDR1 WNHNN, CDR2 SYGVQD (reference sequence). J gave up 2 bases and V 2 bases, and 16 bases lay outside the gene matches. CDR3 nucleotides: TGCGCCAGCAGTGAGAAGGGGAATCCGGGACTAGCGGGGGGTGCCCCCTACAATGAGCAGTTCTTC. Its protein is CASSEKGNPGLAGGAPYNEQFF.

The sample holds a few counts of this clone. This chain links TRBV7-9 with TRBJ2-2; D remains ambiguous. Germline CDR1 is SEHNR and CDR2 is FQNEAQ (reference sequence). The CDR3 is 13 amino acids. Trimming left V 4 bases short and J 6 bases short, with 9 bases between. The CDR3 DNA is TGTGCCAGCAGCTCTGGGCGCGCCGGGGAGCTGTTTTTT. Its protein is CASSSGRAGELFF.

This clone has at least ten counts. V is TRBV5-1 and J is TRBJ1-1, with D possibly being TRBD1 (5 bases). Germline loops: CDR1 SGHRS, CDR2 YFSETQ. The CDR3 loop spans 14 amino acids. The V gene lost 5 bases and the J gene lost 0 bases, with 11 bases spanning the gap. CDR3 region: CASSGGLMNTEAFF. The DNA for the CDR3 is TGCGCCAGCAGTGGGGGGTTAATGAACACTGAAGCTTTCTTT. Complete variable domain (other parts from reference TRBV5-1 and TRBJ1-1): KAGVTQTPRYLIKTRGQQVTLSCSPISGHRSVSWYQQTPGQGLQFLFEYFSETQRNKGNFPGRFSGRQFSNSRSEMNVSTLELGDSALYLCASSGGLMNTEAFFGQGTRLTVV.

This clone has just one count. J is TRBJ2-7 and V is TRBV7-9, with TRBD1 as a possible D gene (6 bases). Trimming took off 3 bases at V and 1 base at J, with 10 bases between the two ends. Germline V gene data show CDR1 as SEHNR and CDR2 as FQNEAQ (reference sequence). The CDR3 sequence is 14 residues long. CDR3 region: CASSLTGSSYEQYF. In DNA form, the CDR3 reads TGTGCCAGCAGCTTGACAGGAAGTTCCTACGAGCAGTACTTC.

The chain links TRBV20-1 to TRBJ2-3; D is perhaps TRBD1 (5 bases). The V gene's germline CDR1 is DFQATT and CDR2 SNEGSKA (reference sequence). Trimming cost V 2 bases and J 6 bases, with 6 bases left between them. This CDR3 comprises 11 residues. The CDR3 DNA sequence: TGCAGTGCTAGAAGGGGTGATACGCAGTATTTT. Its translation is CSARRGDTQYF.

This chain links TRBV20-1 with TRBJ1-3, with 7 positions matching TRBD1. The germline CDR1 and CDR2 sequences are DFQATT and SNEGSKA (reference sequence). The V segment lost 3 bases and the J segment 2 bases; nucleotides outside the gene matches: 4. The CDR3 length is 14 residues. In DNA, the CDR3 is TGCAGTGCTAGTTTCAGGGGGGCTGGAAACACCATATATTTT. This encodes CSASFRGAGNTIYF.

The rearrangement joins TRBV5-4 to TRBJ2-6, with 10 positions matching TRBD1. This CDR3 region has 16 residues. CDR1 is SGHNT and CDR2 is YYREEE in the germline V gene (reference sequence). Trimming removed 3 bases from V and 2 bases from J; junction bases left unmatched: 2. The chain's CDR3 is CASSSTGGAGANVLTF. The CDR3 region has the DNA TGTGCCAGCAGCTCGACAGGGGGCGCTGGGGCCAACGTCCTGACTTTC.

The genes are TRBV2 and TRBJ2-2, with TRBD2 matching 14 bases. With 6 bases clipped from V and 6 bases from J, the junction kept 3 bases outside the gene matches. The germline gives CDR1 SNHLY, CDR2 FYNNEI. The CDR3 extends over 15 amino acids. For the CDR3, the DNA is TGTGCCAGCAGGGCGACTAGCGGGGGGGCCGGGGAGCTGTTTTTT. This gives the protein CASRATSGGAGELFF.

J is TRBJ2-3 and V is TRBV6-1; 9 bases match TRBD2. Germline V lookup: CDR1 MNHNS, CDR2 SASEGT. Unmatched junction bases numbered 8, after V lost 1 base and J lost 3 bases. There are 17 residues in the CDR3. The CDR3 protein is CASSEEGGGAWTDTQYF. CDR3 in DNA: TGTGCCAGCAGTGAAGAGGGCGGGGGGGCCTGGACAGATACGCAGTATTTT.

This clone has a handful of counts. CDR3 nucleotide sequence: TGTGCCAGCAGCCTGGGAGAACTCGTCACCATATATTTT. Its protein is CASSLGELVTIYF. V and J are TRBV11-2 and TRBJ1-3; unclear D gene. The CDR3 consists of 13 residues. Germline lookup yields CDR1 SGHAT and CDR2 FQNNGV. V was cut by 5 bases and J by 9 bases, with 14 bases left in between.

The chain is built from TRBV11-2 and TRBJ2-1, with 9 bases identical to TRBD2. This CDR3 has 14 amino acids. J gave up 7 bases and V 4 bases, and 5 bases lay outside the gene matches. Germline loops: CDR1 SGHAT, CDR2 FQNNGV. The CDR3 loop reads CASSWASGGNEQFF. The CDR3 coding sequence is TGTGCCAGCAGCTGGGCCAGCGGGGGGAATGAGCAGTTCTTC.

The chain has TRBV2 and TRBJ2-5, with 13 bases matching TRBD2. The CDR3 sequence is 16 residues long. Losses at the gene ends were 6 bases for V and 4 bases for J; bases not matched to a gene: 8. From germline, CDR1 is SNHLY and CDR2 FYNNEI. The chain's CDR3 is CASSVLAGGPRETQYF. The CDR3 bases are TGTGCCAGCAGCGTACTAGCGGGGGGGCCTAGAGAGACCCAGTACTTC. The full variable domain, rest sourced from reference TRBV2 and TRBJ2-5, is EPEVTQTPSHQVTQMGQEVILRCVPISNHLYFYWYRQILGQKVEFLVSFYNNEISEKSEIFDDQFSVERPDGSNFTLKIRSTKLEDSAMYFCASSVLAGGPRETQYFGPGTRLLVL.

Notes on this clone: One end of the junction fails to match germline, which may point to a read error. The chain recombines TRBV12-3 or TRBV12-4 with TRBJ2-4, with 9 bases fitting TRBD1. This CDR3 comprises 12 residues. The CDR3 here is CASSYGQGRGSF. CDR3 sequence (DNA): TGTGCCAGCAGTTACGGACAGGGGAGGGGGTCCTTC.

The chain links TRBV6-2 or TRBV6-3 to TRBJ2-1; 8 nucleotides agree with TRBD2. Germline CDR1 is MNHEY and CDR2 is SVGEGT. J was trimmed by 10 bases and V by 5 bases; bases with no gene match: 16. There are 16 residues in the CDR3. For the CDR3, the DNA is TGTGCCAGCAGTCCGTCGCGGCGGGGGGCCCCCGGGGAGCAGTTCTTC. It codes for CASSPSRRGAPGEQFF.

The CDR3 sequence: CASSLETGNYGYTF. The CDR3 DNA reads TGTGCCAGCAGCTTAGAGACAGGGAACTATGGCTACACCTTC. The rearrangement joins TRBV7-2 to TRBJ1-2; 7 positions match TRBD1. This CDR3 spans 14 amino acids. J gave up 2 bases and V 1 base, and 1 base lay outside the gene matches. The germline gives CDR1 SGHTA, CDR2 FQGNSA.

This chain links TRBV27 with TRBJ2-7; the D is unclear. V was shortened by 4 bases and J by 2 bases, with 12 bases between the two germline ends. Per the germline V gene, CDR1 is MNHEY and CDR2 is SMNVEV (reference sequence). The CDR3 length is 14 residues. The CDR3 bases are TGTGCCAGCAGTTCCTCCGACCAGGCCTACGAGCAGTACTTC. It translates to CASSSSDQAYEQYF.

The chain links TRBV27 to TRBJ1-6, with D uncertain. Deletions cut 2 bases from V and 9 bases from J, with 11 bases between. The CDR3 loop spans 14 amino acids. Germline CDR1 is MNHEY and CDR2 is SMNVEV (reference sequence). The CDR3 here is CASSLGAEGSPLHF. CDR3 DNA sequence: TGTGCCAGCAGTTTAGGAGCTGAGGGTTCACCCCTCCACTTT.

The V call is TRBV30, the J call TRBJ2-2; TRBD2 matches at 9 bases. J gave up 5 bases and V 1 base, and 2 bases lay outside the gene matches. CDR3 length equals 14 residues. CDR1 is GTSNPN, CDR2 SVGIG, per germline (reference sequence). The chain's CDR3 is CAWSGGGATGELFF. The CDR3 DNA reads as TGTGCCTGGAGTGGCGGGGGGGCGACCGGGGAGCTGTTTTTT.

The CDR3 loop is CASSFFEVNSPLHF. DNA for the CDR3: TGTGCCAGCAGTTTTTTCGAGGTGAATTCACCCCTCCACTTT. This sequence joins TRBV27 and TRBJ1-6; D ambiguous. Deletions cut 3 bases from V and 7 bases from J, with 10 bases between. Germline-derived CDR1 and CDR2 are MNHEY and SMNVEV (reference sequence). The CDR3 has 14 residues.

J is TRBJ1-1 and V is TRBV3-1 (or the pseudogene TRBV3-2), with D maybe TRBD1 (5 bases). The CDR3 length is 14 residues. Germline V gene data show CDR1 as LGHDT and CDR2 as YNNKEL (reference sequence). V was pared by 2 bases and J by 5 bases, with 12 bases between. CDR3 sequence reads: CASSQWGGTTEAFF. CDR3 sequence (DNA): TGTGCCAGCAGCCAATGGGGGGGTACTACTGAAGCTTTCTTT.

V and J are TRBV3-1 (or the pseudogene TRBV3-2) and TRBJ2-7; 13 nucleotides align to TRBD2. CDR3 length: 15 amino acids. The V gene's germline CDR1 is LGHDT and CDR2 YNNKEL (reference sequence). J gave up 4 bases and V 4 bases, and 4 bases lay outside the gene matches. The CDR3 sequence is CASSPLAGGPYEQYF. CDR3 bases: TGTGCCAGCAGCCCACTAGCGGGGGGGCCTTACGAGCAGTACTTC.

The chain combines TRBV5-1 with TRBJ2-2; perhaps TRBD2 as D (6 bases). CDR1 and CDR2 (germline): SGHRS, YFSETQ. Between the trimmed V and J ends, which lost 0 bases and 4 bases, there was a span of 13 bases. This CDR3 contains 16 residues. CDR3 sequence reads: CASSLEGLSITGELFF. CDR3 DNA: TGCGCCAGCAGCTTGGAGGGACTCTCGATCACCGGGGAGCTGTTTTTT.